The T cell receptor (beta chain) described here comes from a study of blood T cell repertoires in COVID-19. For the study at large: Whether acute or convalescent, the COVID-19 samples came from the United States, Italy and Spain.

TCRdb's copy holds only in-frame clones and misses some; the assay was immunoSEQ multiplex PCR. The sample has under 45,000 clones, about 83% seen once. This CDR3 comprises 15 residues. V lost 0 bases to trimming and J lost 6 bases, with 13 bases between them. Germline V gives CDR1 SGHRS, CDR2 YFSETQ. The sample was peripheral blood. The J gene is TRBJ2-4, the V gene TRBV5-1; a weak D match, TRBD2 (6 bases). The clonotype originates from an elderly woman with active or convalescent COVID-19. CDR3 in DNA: TGCGCCAGCAGCTTGGTCCCGGGAGCGGTAAACATTCAGTACTTC. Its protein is CASSLVPGAVNIQYF.